This TCR beta chain was profiled in a study of blood T cell repertoires in COVID-19 (dated by TCRdb to 2018 to 2020). Concerning the study at large: Samples covering the acute and convalescent phases of COVID-19 were provided by collaborators in the United States, Italy and Spain. A de-identified subject ID, COVID-19 status, age in years and sex were almost always included in the sample metadata. A freely available public database, intended as a resource for researchers studying the immune response to SARS-CoV-2, is where the repertoires were released. The prospective study material was composed of cDNA or gDNA derived from T cells, B-cell-depleted T cells, or PBMCs. The samples were drawn from the first 160 participants of the ongoing ImmuneRACE study and from over a thousand subjects provided by 6 global collaborators. Subjects who had been exposed to COVID-19, were actively infected with it, or had recovered from it provided the deeply sampled blood TCRbeta repertoires that made up the dataset. Where HLA class I and class II types were available, the types were taken from metadata supplied by the sample provider, not from assay-based typing.

TCRbeta CDR3 regions were amplified from genomic DNA using the immunoSEQ Assay, a bias-controlled multiplex PCR. For the original study's pipeline: The number of nucleated cells in each sample was estimated from the amplification of reference gene primers within the assay. To quantify the absolute abundance of each unique TCRbeta CDR3 rearrangement, sequence reads were collapsed and filtered. Productive Simpson clonality was computed per sample as the square root of Simpson's diversity index over productive rearrangements. The table was pulled from immuneACCESS by TCRdb, which kept in-frame rearrangements only. Such tables lose some clones; where checked, under half of the loss comes from unresolved V genes, and the rest has no known cause. Clonal size and the V and J genes are those of that table, whereas D and trimming came from the DNA. The sample profile shows about 30,000 clones; roughly 85% of them were found once. The top ten hold about 10% of the sample.

CDR1 SQVTM and CDR2 ANQGSEA were looked up in the germline V gene. From the cysteine through the phenylalanine, the CDR3 covers 15 amino acids. Of the read, only the CDR3 DNA is kept; its 45 bases are in frame from base 1. The V end gives up 6 bases and the J end 2 bases, leaving 10 bases in the junction not matched to a gene. Whole blood was collected in K2EDTA tubes by collaborating institutions according to the institutions' own protocols. Collaborator samples were shipped for TCRbeta analysis as frozen whole blood, isolated PBMCs, or DNA extracted from either sample type. On the study overall, not on this receptor specifically: Clinical and demographic metadata were provided uncurated, with the amount varying by source and participant.

Points on this clone: Its cognate antigen has yet to be identified. Base quality data are lacking; no much larger clone is found one base away.

The rearranged segments are TRBV29-1 and TRBJ2-7, with 10 bases in between that match TRBD2. Material: peripheral blood. This receptor was obtained from a human donor in a cohort sampled during active COVID-19. The sequence in DNA is TGCAGCGTCCTAAAACTAGCGGGGACGGCCTACGAGCAGTACTTC. Its coded protein is CSVLKLAGTAYEQYF.